These T cell receptor beta chains were read from a single sample in a study of metastatic and nonmetastatic thyroid tumors. TCRdb reprocessed the PCR reads using MiXCR. The table includes roughly 72,000 clones, around 20% detected once. Sequenced material: blood. These receptors came from a female donor with papillary thyroid cancer or a benign thyroid nodule (not recorded which). Some clones in this sample may be carry-over from other donors' samples. Both conserved end residues are part of each CDR3. A D gene is named only where the DNA matches it firmly. Rows give clone size only sometimes, using once, few, many, or a class for an expanded clone.

cdr3_nt	cdr3_aa	clone_size	j_call	v_call	d_call
TGTGCCAGCAGCCGTTCCAGCCTCCAAAACATTCAGTACTTC	CASSRSSLQNIQYF	-	TRBJ2-4	TRBV5-8	-
TGCAGTGCTAGAGCGAACCCCACACCGGCCTACAATGAGCAGTTCTTC	CSARANPTPAYNEQFF	-	TRBJ2-1	TRBV20-1	-
TGTGCCTGGAGTCATGGCGGGGAGCTGTTTTTT	CAWSHGGELFF	-	TRBJ2-2	TRBV30	-
TGTGCCAGCAGCCAATGGGACAGTGGTGAAGCTTTCTTT	CASSQWDSGEAFF	many	TRBJ1-1	TRBV3-1	TRBD1
TGTGCCAGCAGCTTAATGGGGGGTTTAACCTACGAGCAGTACTTC	CASSLMGGLTYEQYF	-	TRBJ2-7	TRBV7-3	-
TGTGCCAGCAGCGTCTCGGTCCGGGTCGGAGAGACCCAGTACTTC	CASSVSVRVGETQYF	-	TRBJ2-5	TRBV5-8	-
TGTGCCAGCAGCCCGGGCGGGGACAGACCCTACGAGCAGTACTTC	CASSPGGDRPYEQYF	many	TRBJ2-7	TRBV9	-
TGTGCCAGCAGCTTATTCACAGGGGTTCGGAACGAGCAGTACTTC	CASSLFTGVRNEQYF	many	TRBJ2-7	TRBV7-9	TRBD1
TGTGCCAGCAGTTACATTCGAGGCGGGAGGCCACTTACGACCTACGAGCAGTACTTC	CASSYIRGGRPLTTYEQYF	many	TRBJ2-7	TRBV6-5	TRBD2
TGCGCCAGCAGCCAGACGCGGGAGCCCCACAATGAGCAGTTCTTC	CASSQTREPHNEQFF	many	TRBJ2-1	TRBV4-1	TRBD2
TGTGCCAGCAGTTTATGGGGTTCTAATGAAAAACTGTTTTTT	CASSLWGSNEKLFF	many	TRBJ1-4	TRBV28	-
TGCGCCAGCAGCGGCCGACTAGCGGGACTCTACAATGAGCAGTTCTTC	CASSGRLAGLYNEQFF	many	TRBJ2-1	TRBV4-1	TRBD2
TGCGCCAGCAGTGCGGCGAGGGCGGTGGCCGTGGAGTACTTC	CASSAARAVAVEYF	many	TRBJ2-7	TRBV10-2	-
TGTGCCAGCAGGAAAGATCCCAGTGAGCAGTTCTTC	CASRKDPSEQFF	-	TRBJ2-1	TRBV12-3/TRBV12-4	-
TGTGCCACCACGGGACTAGCGGGGTATACTAGCACAGATACGCAGTATTTT	CATTGLAGYTSTDTQYF	few	TRBJ2-3	TRBV6-5	TRBD2
TGTGCCAGCAGTGAAGGCGGAGCGTCAGATACGCAGTATTTT	CASSEGGASDTQYF	many	TRBJ2-3	TRBV6-4	-
TGTGCCTGGACTGGGGGGGGGACCTACGAGCAGTACTTC	CAWTGGGTYEQYF	medium-sized	TRBJ2-7	TRBV30	TRBD2
TGTGCCAGCAGTGAAGCATCTACAGGGAGTGGTGGCTACACCTTC	CASSEASTGSGGYTF	few	TRBJ1-2	TRBV6-1	-
TGTGCCTGGAGTGGGGTACAGGGGGCGAATGAAAAACTGTTTTTT	CAWSGVQGANEKLFF	many	TRBJ1-4	TRBV30	TRBD1
TGTGCCAGCAGCTTACACAGGGAGTCCCAGCCCCAGCATTTT	CASSLHRESQPQHF	many	TRBJ1-5	TRBV7-9	-
TGTGCCAGCAGTGACTCGATCGCCGACAATGAGCAGTTCTTC	CASSDSIADNEQFF	many	TRBJ2-1	TRBV6-4	-
TGTGCCATACACCTCGCCGGGGCCAACGTCCTGACTTTC	CAIHLAGANVLTF	many	TRBJ2-6	TRBV30	-
TGTGCCAGCAGTGAGGTTTCTGGGGCCAACGTCCTGACTTTC	CASSEVSGANVLTF	many	TRBJ2-6	TRBV2	-
TGTGCCAGCAGTTACACGGGGACTGAAGCTTTCTTT	CASSYTGTEAFF	few	TRBJ1-1	TRBV6-9	-
TGTGCCAGCAGTGGCTTAGCGGGGCCGGGGGAGCAGTACTTC	CASSGLAGPGEQYF	many	TRBJ2-7	TRBV6-1	TRBD2
TGTGCCAGTAGTCCCGGGACAGGTGGGAATTCACCCCTCCACTTT	CASSPGTGGNSPLHF	many	TRBJ1-6	TRBV19	TRBD1
TGTGCCAGCAGCTTGGGGGTCTTAAACACTGAAGCTTTCTTT	CASSLGVLNTEAFF	many	TRBJ1-1	TRBV7-2	-
TGTGCCAGCAGTCCCCGGGGCCGGCTCGAGCAGTACTTC	CASSPRGRLEQYF	many	TRBJ2-7	TRBV7-9	-
TGTGCTAGTACCCTAAACACAGATACGCAGTATTTT	CASTLNTDTQYF	many	TRBJ2-3	TRBV12-5	-
TGTGCCGGACAGGGGCAAGAGACCCAGTACTTC	CAGQGQETQYF	many	TRBJ2-5	TRBV2	TRBD1
TGTGCCAGCAGCTCAGGACAGCGGGCGGTCTATGGCTACACCTTC	CASSSGQRAVYGYTF	once	TRBJ1-2	TRBV7-9	-
TGTGCCAGCAGTGAAGTCCCCGGTGGCTACACCTTC	CASSEVPGGYTF	many	TRBJ1-2	TRBV2	-
TGTGCTAGTGGTTTGGTACTAGGAAGTGTAACGGAGGTGGACACTGAAGCTTTCTTT	CASGLVLGSVTEVDTEAFF	many	TRBJ1-1	TRBV12-5	-
TGTGCCAGCAGTCCCTCGGGACAGGGTCTTGGGGGCTACACCTTC	CASSPSGQGLGGYTF	few	TRBJ1-2	TRBV6-2/TRBV6-3	TRBD1
TGTGCCAGCAGCTTAGTGGGAACCTACGAGCAGTACTTC	CASSLVGTYEQYF	many	TRBJ2-7	TRBV7-9	-
TGTGCCAGCATTGGGGCCGTGGGACAGATAACCTATGGCTACACCTTC	CASIGAVGQITYGYTF	-	TRBJ1-2	TRBV6-2/TRBV6-3	TRBD1
TGCGCCAGCAGCTATGTACTAGCGGGTTCCTCCTACGAGCAGTACTTC	CASSYVLAGSSYEQYF	-	TRBJ2-7	TRBV5-1	TRBD2
TGTGCCAGCAGCTCCGGACTAGCGGATGACAATGAGCAGTTCTTC	CASSSGLADDNEQFF	-	TRBJ2-1	TRBV7-8	TRBD2
TGTGCCAGCAGTTACAGCACAAGTGCTTATAGCAATCAGCCCCAGCATTTT	CASSYSTSAYSNQPQHF	many	TRBJ1-5	TRBV6-5	-
TGCGCCAGCAGCTTGGAGTCGTACGTGGATTCACCCCTCCACTTT	CASSLESYVDSPLHF	many	TRBJ1-6	TRBV5-1	-
TGCAGTGCTAGAGGGAGGTGGGCCTATGGGGGCGAAAAACTGTTTTTT	CSARGRWAYGGEKLFF	many	TRBJ1-4	TRBV20-1	-
TGTGCCAGCAGTGCGGGGGCTCCTGGAAACACCATATATTTT	CASSAGAPGNTIYF	many	TRBJ1-3	TRBV6-1	-
TGTGCCAGCAGTGAAGGTCGGACTGCGGGAAACACCATATATTTT	CASSEGRTAGNTIYF	-	TRBJ1-3	TRBV6-1	-
TGCGCCAGCAGCCAAGATAGGGCAGGTGAGCAGTTCTTC	CASSQDRAGEQFF	-	TRBJ2-1	TRBV4-1	-
TGTGCCAGCAGTTTGGTGGCAGGGTCACAGGAGCAGTACTTC	CASSLVAGSQEQYF	many	TRBJ2-7	TRBV28	-
TGTGCCAGCAGCACCTCGACAGCTGAAGCTTTCTTT	CASSTSTAEAFF	many	TRBJ1-1	TRBV7-2	-
TGTGCCAGCAGTTTCTCCGGGACAGGGGGTTTAAGCTCCTACGAGCAGTACTTC	CASSFSGTGGLSSYEQYF	many	TRBJ2-7	TRBV12-3/TRBV12-4	TRBD1
TGTGCCAGCGGAGGGACTAGCGGGAGCCTCGGGGAGCTGTTTTTT	CASGGTSGSLGELFF	many	TRBJ2-2	TRBV2	TRBD2
TGCAGTGCCACCCTAGCGGAAACAGATACGCAGTATTTT	CSATLAETDTQYF	many	TRBJ2-3	TRBV20-1	TRBD2
TGTGCCACCAGTGATTGGGGAGGGAGTGCGAACACCGGGGAGCTGTTTTTT	CATSDWGGSANTGELFF	many	TRBJ2-2	TRBV24-1	TRBD2
TGTGCCAGTAGTAACCCTCTGGGCGGAAACTACGAGCAGTACTTC	CASSNPLGGNYEQYF	-	TRBJ2-7	TRBV19	-
TGCGCCAGCAGCTTGGGACGGGCAGGGGACAAAAACATTCAGTACTTC	CASSLGRAGDKNIQYF	many	TRBJ2-4	TRBV5-1	-
TGTGCCACCAGCAGGGACCGAACCTACGAGCAGTACTTC	CATSRDRTYEQYF	many	TRBJ2-7	TRBV15	-
TGTGCCAGTAGTAAGACGACGGGGTATCAGCCCCAGCATTTT	CASSKTTGYQPQHF	many	TRBJ1-5	TRBV19	-
TGTGCCATCAGTGATACAGCGGGGGACAATGAGCAGTTCTTC	CAISDTAGDNEQFF	many	TRBJ2-1	TRBV10-3	TRBD2
TGTGCCACCAGTGATCGATATACTCGGACCTCTGGGGCCAACGTCCTGACTTTC	CATSDRYTRTSGANVLTF	many	TRBJ2-6	TRBV24-1	-
TGTGCCAGCAGCGGATTTGGACTGGATTTCCTGTTCTTC	CASSGFGLDFLFF	many	TRBJ2-1	TRBV3-1	-
TGTGCCTGGAGTAGGAATCCCTGGGATGAGCAGTTCTTC	CAWSRNPWDEQFF	many	TRBJ2-1	TRBV30	-
TGTGCCAGCAGCTTGAAACTAGTGGTGGTAGATACGCAGTATTTT	CASSLKLVVVDTQYF	-	TRBJ2-3	TRBV5-4	-